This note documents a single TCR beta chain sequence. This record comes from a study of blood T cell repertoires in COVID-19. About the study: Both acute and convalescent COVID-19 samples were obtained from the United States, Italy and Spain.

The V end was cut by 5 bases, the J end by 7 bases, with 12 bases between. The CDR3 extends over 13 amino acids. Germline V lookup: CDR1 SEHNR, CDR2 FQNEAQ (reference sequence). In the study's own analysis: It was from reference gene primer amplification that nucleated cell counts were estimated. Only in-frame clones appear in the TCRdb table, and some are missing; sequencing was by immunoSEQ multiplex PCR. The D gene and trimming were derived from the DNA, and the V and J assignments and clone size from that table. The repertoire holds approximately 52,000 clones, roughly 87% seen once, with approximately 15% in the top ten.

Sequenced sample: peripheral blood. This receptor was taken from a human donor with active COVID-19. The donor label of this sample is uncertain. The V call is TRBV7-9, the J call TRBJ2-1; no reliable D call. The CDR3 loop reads CASSPGVANEQFF. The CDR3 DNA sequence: TGTGCCAGCAGCCCGGGTGTTGCTAATGAGCAGTTCTTC.